Following are 2 T cell receptor beta chains from one sample sequenced in a study of vaccination effects on CD4 cells after COVID-19. Antigens of these TCRs are unknown. Pools of viral peptides were used by the ViraFEST assay to expand antigen-specific CD4+ T cells ahead of sequencing. Cells that had been cultured for 9 to 10 days were the source of isolated CD4+ T cells. BNT162b2 vaccine or mRNA-1273 vaccine was given to participants in two doses. Libraries were prepared by immunoSEQ multiplex PCR; TCRdb keeps only in-frame clonotypes and omits some of them. The sample carries about 27,000 clones, about four fifths recorded once. Sequenced material: CD4+ T cells from PBMCs cultured with HCoV-NL63 spike peptides, taken after COVID-19 vaccination. These receptors were obtained from a human donor who received a COVID-19 vaccine. Some clones in this sample may be carry-over from other donors' samples.

The chain uses TRBV11-2 and TRBJ2-7; 8 bases are a match to TRBD2. Looked up from germline, CDR1 is SGHAT and CDR2 is FQNNGV. Unmatched junction bases numbered 2, after V lost 1 base and J lost 3 bases. The CDR3 spans 14 residues. The CDR3, as DNA: TGTGCCAGCAGCTTAGTTACTAGCGGCTACGAGCAGTACGTC. Amino acid sequence: CASSLVTSGYEQYV.

The rearrangement uses TRBV3-1 (or the pseudogene TRBV3-2) and TRBJ1-2; 8 positions agree with TRBD1. The CDR3 has 20 amino acids. Germline V gene sequence: CDR1 LGHDT, CDR2 YNNKEL (reference sequence). With 0 bases clipped from V and 0 bases from J, the junction kept 15 bases outside the gene matches. Written as DNA, the CDR3 is TGTGCCAGCAGCCAAGACTATCCGGGACAGGTTACTAAAGCTAACTATGGCTACACCTTC. It specifies CASSQDYPGQVTKANYGYTF.